This TCR beta chain was observed in a study of breast tumors, draining lymph nodes, adjacent tissues (dated by TCRdb to the mid-2010s). Context from the whole study: In breast cancer patients, the study compared the TCR beta repertoires of tumor, adjacent nontumor tissue and axillary lymph nodes. The study was designed to assess the relationships and possible T-cell exchange between tumor, surrounding tissue and draining lymph node repertoires in human breast cancer.

The axillary draining lymph nodes of breast cancer patients were the source of the lymph node samples. The sequencing machine was an Illumina HiSeq 2000. Multiplex PCR amplification was used to generate the TCR beta chain libraries. The amplified TCR beta chain products were analyzed by high-throughput sequencing. The public reads were run again by TCRdb, first through fastp at Q25 and then through MiXCR, and only productive beta chains were kept. Duplicate CDR3 protein sequences are folded into a single record with the most common DNA and genes. Counted in this sample were about 270,000 distinct CDR3 sequences; around 30% of them appeared once. The ten largest clones add up to 1.1% of the sample. Overall study outcomes, separate from this receptor: T-cell repertoire diversity in tumors was found to be lower than in lymph nodes but higher than in nontumor tissue, and preferential V and J gene usage was observed. The study presented the conclusion that tumor T cells originate in lymph nodes as consistent with a hypothesis, not as something directly demonstrated. The data were considered consistent with most tumor T cells being derived from the lymph node and subsequently expanding within tumor tissue. Tumor and nontumor tissue repertoires were found to be significantly more similar in luminal-like than in basal-like breast cancer.

This clonotype was seen at least ten times. No antigen is known for it. Base quality data are lacking; no much larger clone is found one base away. Based on the germline V gene, the CDR1 and CDR2 sequences are LGHNT and FRNRAP. V is cut back by 0 bases and J by 6 bases, with 1 base in the junction unmatched. From cysteine to phenylalanine, the CDR3 is 13 amino acids long. The sequence is cut down to CDR3 DNA, 39 bases in frame from base 1. Recombination connected TRBV12-5 to TRBJ2-7; 8 bases in the middle match TRBD1. The source of this sequence is a female donor with breast cancer. Some clones in this sample may be carry-over from other donors' samples. The source material was axillary lymph node tissue. The DNA sequence follows: TGTGCTAGTGGTTTGGTTACAGGGGGCGAGCAGTACTTC. Its translation reads: CASGLVTGGEQYF.